The sample holds many counts of the clone carrying this T cell receptor beta chain. The antigen remains undetermined. The CDR3 spans 15 residues. V shed 4 bases and J 4 bases; nucleotides not matched to a gene: 7. Germline values: CDR1 LNHDA, CDR2 SQIVND (reference sequence). Stated time point: newly diagnosed GD, antithyroid drugs for less than 3 months. The authors made the TCR library using RNA they extracted from PBMCs. The sample comes from a study of regulatory T cells in long-lasting Graves disease. HTBI primers from iRepertoire and Arm-PCR of CDR3 regions yielded the TCR beta libraries. TCRdb re-called the multiplex PCR reads with MiXCR, one entry per CDR3 protein. The data hold hundreds of thousands of distinct CDR3 sequences, with 16% observed a single time. Study-wide results and limits: Persistent disease samples used TRBV28, TRBJ1-2 and TRBJ2-5 preferentially. Persistent Graves' disease cases displayed lower TCR diversity than newly diagnosed ones.

The same sample was also used in a study of T cells in Graves' hyperthyroidism and ophthalmopathy. That study reports: Separation of ophthalmopathy from stable hyperthyroidism was achieved by a 13 V-J model.

Sequencing used peripheral blood mononuclear cells (PBMCs), obtained at new diagnosis, from a patient treated with antithyroid drugs. The rearrangement uses TRBV19 and TRBJ1-2; 9 nucleotides line up with TRBD1. The receptor was isolated from a woman aged 35-60 years with Graves disease. The CDR3 sequence is CASSTSTGGSYGYTF. CDR3 DNA: TGTGCCAGTAGTACCTCGACAGGGGGGAGCTATGGCTACACCTTC.